Below are 9 T cell receptor beta chains sequenced from a single sample in a study of blood T cell repertoires in COVID-19. Using immunoSEQ multiplex PCR, the repertoire was profiled, and TCRdb retains in-frame clones only, with some absent. The sample holds about 300,000 clones, about nine tenths seen once. The sample taken for sequencing was PBMCs or T cells enriched from blood (not recorded which). Every receptor here comes from a woman younger than 45 who had recovered from COVID-19.

As to this clone: This CDR3 is also generated by other DNA sequences in the sample. J is TRBJ1-1 and V is TRBV11-2; D call uncertain. V was trimmed by 1 base and J by 1 base, leaving 7 bases between them. There are 14 residues in the CDR3. In germline, CDR1 is SGHAT, CDR2 FQNNGV. The DNA for the CDR3 is TGTGCCAGCAGCTTAGTAGGCGGGAACACTGAAGCTTTCTTT. It encodes CASSLVGGNTEAFF.

The rearrangement joins TRBV28 to TRBJ1-2, with D possibly TRBD1 on 6 matching bases. Germline CDR1 and CDR2: MDHEN and SYDVKM. V was cut by 6 bases and J by 4 bases, with 18 bases left in between. The CDR3 totals 15 residues. This chain's CDR3 is CASSPGTNRVYGYTF. Written as DNA, the CDR3 is TGTGCCAGCAGCCCCGGGACAAATAGGGTCTATGGCTACACCTTC.

The J gene is TRBJ1-4, the V gene TRBV11-2, with 9 bases that match TRBD1. The CDR3 is 15 residues long. The germline V gene encodes CDR1 SGHAT and CDR2 FQNNGV. The trim removed 1 base at V and 8 bases at J, leaving 5 bases unmatched. CDR3 protein: CASSLGHGTGEKLFF. In DNA, the CDR3 is TGTGCCAGCAGCTTAGGTCATGGGACAGGGGAAAAACTGTTTTTT.

This clone was recorded many times. This chain links TRBV5-6 with TRBJ1-3; D might be TRBD1 (5 bases). CDR3 length equals 12 residues. The V end was cut by 4 bases, the J end by 4 bases, with 6 bases between. CDR1 and CDR2 from the germline V gene are SGHDT and YYEEEE. CDR3 sequence: CASSRQGNTIYF. The CDR3 DNA sequence: TGTGCCAGCAGCCGACAGGGAAACACCATATATTTT.

This sequence joins TRBV19 and TRBJ2-7, with 7 nucleotides matching TRBD1. Germline V gives CDR1 LNHDA, CDR2 SQIVND (reference sequence). The CDR3 loop spans 12 amino acids. J lost 2 bases, V lost 6 bases, and 1 base had no gene match. The CDR3 region has the DNA TGTGCCAGTAGGGGACAGACCTACGAGCAGTACTTC. This codes for CASRGQTYEQYF.

The genes are TRBV6-2 or TRBV6-3 and TRBJ1-4, with D uncertain. The V and J ends lost 4 bases and 6 bases respectively, with 9 bases between them. The CDR3 is 13 residues long. The germline V gene encodes CDR1 MNHEY and CDR2 SVGEGT. CDR3 protein: CASSWRRDEKLFF. The CDR3 nucleotides read TGTGCCAGCAGTTGGAGGAGGGATGAAAAACTGTTTTTT.

The chain links TRBV10-2 to TRBJ1-5, with D perhaps matching TRBD1 (5 bases). The CDR3 length is 13 residues. The germline V gene has CDR1 WSHSY and CDR2 SAAADI. Trimming cost V 7 bases and J 10 bases, with 17 bases left between them. The CDR3 is CASMWERGGPQHF. The CDR3 DNA is TGCGCCAGCATGTGGGAGAGGGGAGGACCCCAGCATTTT.

This chain links TRBV2 with TRBJ2-1; TRBD2 is a possible D gene (5 bases). This CDR3 has 15 amino acids. The germline gives CDR1 SNHLY, CDR2 FYNNEI. V was trimmed by 2 bases and J by 10 bases, leaving 18 bases between them. CDR3 sequence: CASSELLGLAREQFF. CDR3 coding DNA: TGTGCCAGCAGTGAACTGTTAGGGCTAGCCCGAGAGCAGTTCTTC. The whole variable domain, remainder taken from reference TRBV2 and TRBJ2-1, is EPEVTQTPSHQVTQMGQEVILRCVPISNHLYFYWYRQILGQKVEFLVSFYNNEISEKSEIFDDQFSVERPDGSNFTLKIRSTKLEDSAMYFCASSELLGLAREQFFGPGTRLTVL.

Only one count was recorded for this clone. This rearrangement joins TRBV9 to TRBJ2-7; D may be TRBD2 (5 bases). The CDR3 has 14 amino acids. Germline V gene lookup returns CDR1 SGDLS and CDR2 YYNGEE. Trimming removed 0 bases at V and 3 bases at J, with 10 bases between. CDR3 coding DNA: TGTGCCAGCAGCGTAGGAGGGTTGGACTACGAGCAGTACTTC. Translation gives CASSVGGLDYEQYF.